Listed below are T cell receptor beta chains from one sample, sequenced in a study of blood T cell repertoires in COVID-19. Assay used: immunoSEQ multiplex PCR; TCRdb lists only in-frame clones, some missing. Among 200,000 to 250,000 clones listed, around 80% were seen once. Material: peripheral blood. The receptors originated from a woman in her seventies with acute or convalescent COVID-19. Both conserved end residues are part of each CDR3. Each record gives: CDR3 DNA, CDR3 protein, V gene, D gene, J gene, clone size. D genes are given only for firm matches. The size entry is marked missing in some rows and otherwise reads once, few, many or a size class.

DNA: TGTGCCAGCAGCTTGGAAGCCCCGTCAGGTTCAGGGAACATTCAGTACTTC; CDR3: CASSLEAPSGSGNIQYF; V: TRBV5-5; D: .; J: TRBJ2-4; size: once
DNA: TGCGCCAGCAGCGCCGGGACAGGGGGCAAACTGTTTTTT; CDR3: CASSAGTGGKLFF; V: TRBV5-1; D: TRBD1; J: TRBJ1-4; size: once
DNA: TGTGCCACCAGCAGAGCAGTCGGCGGGGGGCGGGCAGATACGCAGTATTTT; CDR3: CATSRAVGGGRADTQYF; V: TRBV15; D: TRBD2; J: TRBJ2-3; size: .
DNA: TGCGCCAGCAGCTTGTTGACAGGTGGCACTGAAGCTTTCTTT; CDR3: CASSLLTGGTEAFF; V: TRBV5-1; D: .; J: TRBJ1-1; size: .
DNA: TGCGCCAGCAGCTTTCCGGGACAGCCCGGCAGCTACACCTTC; CDR3: CASSFPGQPGSYTF; V: TRBV5-1; D: TRBD1; J: TRBJ1-2; size: .
DNA: TGTGCCAGCAGTTTCCTTTCACAGGCCGTTAACTATGGCTACACCTTC; CDR3: CASSFLSQAVNYGYTF; V: TRBV5-8; D: .; J: TRBJ1-2; size: .
DNA: TGTGCCAGCAGCCTCCCACAGGGGGCCCGCTACAATGAGCAGTTCTTC; CDR3: CASSLPQGARYNEQFF; V: TRBV3-1/TRBV3-2; D: TRBD1; J: TRBJ2-1; size: .
DNA: TGCGCCAGCAGCCCCGGACGCCAACGGGGTGAAGCTTTCTTT; CDR3: CASSPGRQRGEAFF; V: TRBV5-1; D: .; J: TRBJ1-1; size: .
DNA: TGTGCCAGCAGCCCCCCGGGGACACCTAACTATGGCTACACCTTC; CDR3: CASSPPGTPNYGYTF; V: TRBV3-1/TRBV3-2; D: .; J: TRBJ1-2; size: .
DNA: TGTGCCAGCAGCTCGTTGACAGACCCCGCAGGGGCCAACGTCCTGACTTTC; CDR3: CASSSLTDPAGANVLTF; V: TRBV7-9; D: .; J: TRBJ2-6; size: .
DNA: TGCGGTATGAGAGGGGGGGATGGCTACACCTTC; CDR3: CGMRGGDGYTF; V: TRBV20-1; D: .; J: TRBJ1-2; size: .
DNA: TGTGCCAGCAGCTCCTTAGCGGGGGAGAACACCGGGGAGCTGTTTTTT; CDR3: CASSSLAGENTGELFF; V: TRBV4-2; D: TRBD2; J: TRBJ2-2; size: once
DNA: TGTGCCAGCTCATCTCCGGACAGTCTCACAGATACGCAGTATTTT; CDR3: CASSSPDSLTDTQYF; V: TRBV18; D: .; J: TRBJ2-3; size: .
DNA: TGTGCCTGGGAGACCAGGGTCACGCAGTATTTT; CDR3: CAWETRVTQYF; V: TRBV30; D: .; J: TRBJ2-3; size: .
DNA: TGTGCCAGCAGTCCGGGACAGAGGGGGTGGGGTGAGCAGTTCTTC; CDR3: CASSPGQRGWGEQFF; V: TRBV6-2/TRBV6-3; D: TRBD1; J: TRBJ2-1; size: .
DNA: TGTGCCAGCAGCTTAGAGGACAGGGTCCAAGATGAGCAGTTCTTC; CDR3: CASSLEDRVQDEQFF; V: TRBV11-2; D: TRBD1; J: TRBJ2-1; size: .
DNA: TGTGCCACCAGTCAGGCAGGGGGCTGGGGCTACACCTTC; CDR3: CATSQAGGWGYTF; V: TRBV24-1; D: TRBD1; J: TRBJ1-2; size: .
DNA: TGTGCCAGCAGCTTTGGCTCCAACACCGGGGAGCTGTTTTTT; CDR3: CASSFGSNTGELFF; V: TRBV11-3; D: .; J: TRBJ2-2; size: .
DNA: TGTGCCAGTAAAGATGTGGCGGCCGAGAATGAGCAGTTCTTC; CDR3: CASKDVAAENEQFF; V: TRBV19; D: .; J: TRBJ2-1; size: .
DNA: TGTGCCAGCAGCTTGGATTCCGGGACAGGGATACACGAGCAGTACTTC; CDR3: CASSLDSGTGIHEQYF; V: TRBV7-9; D: TRBD1; J: TRBJ2-7; size: .
DNA: TGTGCCAGCAGCTCGGGGACAGTTAAAAACATTCAGTACTTC; CDR3: CASSSGTVKNIQYF; V: TRBV7-2; D: TRBD1; J: TRBJ2-4; size: .
DNA: TGTGCCAGCAGCTTAGGTAGCTGGCGAGGTGATACGCAGTATTTT; CDR3: CASSLGSWRGDTQYF; V: TRBV7-8; D: .; J: TRBJ2-3; size: .
DNA: TGTGCCAGCAGTTTCTCCGGGGGGCCGAACACTGAAGCTTTCTTT; CDR3: CASSFSGGPNTEAFF; V: TRBV3-1/TRBV3-2; D: .; J: TRBJ1-1; size: once
DNA: TGTGCCAGCAGTTTAAAGACTAGCGGGGGCCTCTCCTACAATGAGCAGTTCTTC; CDR3: CASSLKTSGGLSYNEQFF; V: TRBV27; D: TRBD2; J: TRBJ2-1; size: .
DNA: TGTGCCAGCAGCGCAACGGGGGGAATCGATGAAAAACTGTTTTTT; CDR3: CASSATGGIDEKLFF; V: TRBV9; D: .; J: TRBJ1-4; size: .
DNA: TGTGCCAGCAGCCCCGGGGGACTAGCGGGGGCCCCCGGCGGGGAGCTGTTTTTT; CDR3: CASSPGGLAGAPGGELFF; V: TRBV5-6; D: TRBD2; J: TRBJ2-2; size: .
DNA: TGTGCCAGCAACCTCGGACAGGGTATCACTGAAGCTTTCTTT; CDR3: CASNLGQGITEAFF; V: TRBV6-5; D: TRBD1; J: TRBJ1-1; size: once
DNA: TGTGCCAGCAGCCAGTATTCCGGGACAGGGGAAAGAGCTTTCTTT; CDR3: CASSQYSGTGERAFF; V: TRBV3-1/TRBV3-2; D: TRBD1; J: TRBJ1-1; size: few
DNA: TGTGCCATCAGTGAGTCGAAGGGGGGGCTACAAGAGACCCAGTACTTC; CDR3: CAISESKGGLQETQYF; V: TRBV10-3; D: .; J: TRBJ2-5; size: few
DNA: TGTGCCAGCAGCTTAAGGGGGATTGGTGAAAAACTGTTTTTT; CDR3: CASSLRGIGEKLFF; V: TRBV7-8; D: .; J: TRBJ1-4; size: .
DNA: TGTGCCAGCAGCTTGGACAGGGGGGCGTACTATGGCTACACCTTC; CDR3: CASSLDRGAYYGYTF; V: TRBV5-4; D: TRBD1; J: TRBJ1-2; size: .
DNA: TGTGCCAGCAGCTTGGGTGGGGCCCGGAATACGCAGTATTTT; CDR3: CASSLGGARNTQYF; V: TRBV5-4; D: .; J: TRBJ2-3; size: .
DNA: TGTGCCAGCAGTATTCCTACGCGGGGGGCCATGATCGAGACCCAGTACTTC; CDR3: CASSIPTRGAMIETQYF; V: TRBV6-2/TRBV6-3; D: TRBD2; J: TRBJ2-5; size: .
DNA: TGCGCCAGCAGCCAGGTCAGGTCCTCCGATACGCAGTATTTT; CDR3: CASSQVRSSDTQYF; V: TRBV4-3; D: .; J: TRBJ2-3; size: .
DNA: TGTGCCAGCAGCTTAGTCGGAGGGCCGAGCTCCTACAATGAGCAGTTCTTC; CDR3: CASSLVGGPSSYNEQFF; V: TRBV7-2; D: .; J: TRBJ2-1; size: .
DNA: TGTGCCAGCAGTGACAGGGGTGAAGCTTTCTTT; CDR3: CASSDRGEAFF; V: TRBV6-1; D: .; J: TRBJ1-1; size: .
DNA: TGCGCCAGCAGCAGGGGCCAAGGGTTTAACTATGGCTACACCTTC; CDR3: CASSRGQGFNYGYTF; V: TRBV5-1; D: .; J: TRBJ1-2; size: .
DNA: TGTGCCAGCAGTGAATTTGAGGGCGGACAGGGAGCAGATACGCAGTATTTT; CDR3: CASSEFEGGQGADTQYF; V: TRBV2; D: TRBD1; J: TRBJ2-3; size: .
DNA: TGTGCCAGCAGTTTACCCGGACAGGGTGGTGAAAAACTGTTTTTT; CDR3: CASSLPGQGGEKLFF; V: TRBV28; D: TRBD1; J: TRBJ1-4; size: few
DNA: TGTGCCAGCAGCAAGACTAGCGGGAGCCAAGAGACCCAGTACTTC; CDR3: CASSKTSGSQETQYF; V: TRBV9; D: TRBD2; J: TRBJ2-5; size: once
DNA: TGTGCCAGCAGCGTAAACTCAGGCCCCTACGAGCAGTACTTC; CDR3: CASSVNSGPYEQYF; V: TRBV9; D: .; J: TRBJ2-7; size: .
DNA: TGTGCCAGCAGCCTAACGGGGGGCGCGGGACCTGGCTACACCTTC; CDR3: CASSLTGGAGPGYTF; V: TRBV14; D: .; J: TRBJ1-2; size: .
DNA: TGTGCCAGCAGTGACTCGATTTCCGATTCAGGACAGGGGACGGACGAGCAGTACTTC; CDR3: CASSDSISDSGQGTDEQYF; V: TRBV6-4; D: TRBD1; J: TRBJ2-7; size: once
DNA: TGTGCCAGCAGTTCTCTCCGGGACTCTGGACCGGAGACCCAGTACTTC; CDR3: CASSSLRDSGPETQYF; V: TRBV25-1; D: .; J: TRBJ2-5; size: .
DNA: TGTGCCAGCTCACCCCGGACAGGGGGTGACTATGGCTACACCTTC; CDR3: CASSPRTGGDYGYTF; V: TRBV18; D: TRBD1; J: TRBJ1-2; size: .